This T cell receptor beta chain was sequenced during a study of molecular identifiers for immune sequencing clone quantification (dated by TCRdb to 2016 to 2018). The study in broad terms: For a replicate experiment, RNA from around 20,000 or 99,000 naive CD8 T cells was divided into five aliquots, of which four were sequenced. This methods study used CD8 T cells to benchmark TCR RNA copy counting and molecular-identifier clustering-based TCR repertoire sequencing (MIDCIRS). Points the paper makes about the study in general: Roughly 3 recovered TCR RNA copies per cell were obtained by modeling, versus approximately 10 by digital PCR, implying a capture efficiency of about 30%. Clones above 20 RNA copies held over 98% of molecules in CMV-specific effector cells but under 1% in naive cells. Spiked-in Jurkat TCR RNA (around nine copies' worth), which is not part of the donor repertoire, was contained in the naive libraries. Spiked-in Jurkat TCR RNA equivalent to a single cell was reported to be detectable even among fewer than 1.2 million naive CD8 T cells. Without barcode sub-clustering, chimeric consensus sequences inflated TCR diversity; chimeras reached as high as 47%. Highly expanded clone sizes could be underestimated if identical TCR molecules share a barcode.

The method behind the library was PCR. Sequencing took place on an Illumina HiSeq 4000. Preparation of bulk TCR libraries followed a previously described approach, with the TCR primers listed in Table S5. Total RNA was purified with the Qiagen AllPrep DNA/RNA kit. Before analysis, reads from multiple sequencing runs of one library were combined. Per the source publication's procedure: Reads were retained only if their TCR constant sequence matched exactly, and those retained reads were trimmed to 150 nt and grouped according to their 12-nt molecular barcodes. Reads within each barcode group were sub-clustered using a 15% Levenshtein threshold, and quality-weighted consensus sequences were constructed for each RNA molecule. Non-functional sequences were discarded, and so were lower-count sequences lying one edit away from another sequence. On the basis of fitting two negative binomial distributions, barcode sub-clusters with fewer than 20% of the maximum read count were discarded. Using fastp at Q25 and MiXCR, TCRdb reprocessed the public reads and kept productive beta chains. Every entry covers one CDR3 protein and lists the most common genes and DNA from its rows. These V and J calls are TCRdb output, not the study's own analysis. Present in this sample are 65,000 to 70,000 distinct CDR3 sequences, less than 20% of which were seen just once. The ten largest make up roughly 1.5% of the sample.

A word on this clonotype: Its antigen has not been determined. No base quality information exists; no much larger clone differs at one position.

Libraries of naive CD8 T cells were built from approximately 20,000 to 980,000 sorted cells, with 10%, 30% or 50% of the purified RNA used. Naive CD8 T cells were FACS-sorted as CD8+CD4-CCR7+CD45RA+ on a BD FACSAria II into RLT Plus buffer. Under 11 TCR copies' worth of Jurkat RNA were spiked into about 20,000-1,100,000 naive CD8 T cell samples to test detection sensitivity. CD8 T cells were enriched using RosetteSep CD8+ T Cell Enrichment Cocktail and Ficoll-Paque, and the enriched cells then underwent ACK red cell lysis. CDR1 and CDR2 are read off the germline V gene as SGHRS and YFSETQ. Its CDR3 holds 16 amino acids, cysteine through phenylalanine. Only CDR3 DNA is held: 48 bases, read in frame from base 1. V loses 3 bases, J loses 0 bases, and the germline ends lie 15 bases apart.

The receptor comes from a human donor in good health. Some libraries in this study had Jurkat cell RNA spiked in. The chain was built from TRBV5-1 and TRBJ1-1; a tentative D match to TRBD1 spans 5 bases. Sequencing used naive CD8+ T cells from blood, with Jurkat cell RNA spiked in. The cell subset or site label corresponds to: FACS-sorted CD8+CD4-CCR7+CD45RA+ naive T cells. The CDR3 loop reads CASSWTGTAMNTEAFF. The base sequence is TGCGCCAGCAGCTGGACCGGGACGGCTATGAACACTGAAGCTTTCTTT.